Shown below are 9 T cell receptor beta chains from a single sample sequenced in a study of molecular identifiers for immune sequencing clone quantification. TCRdb re-called the PCR reads with MiXCR, one entry per CDR3 protein. The data show under 350,000 distinct CDR3 sequences, roughly a quarter seen once. Sample: naive CD8+ T cells from blood, with Jurkat cell RNA spiked in. Regarding subset: FACS-sorted CD8+CD4-CCR7+CD45RA+ naive T cells. Receptor source: a human donor in good health. Some libraries in this study had Jurkat cell RNA spiked in.

The rearrangement links TRBV7-8 to TRBJ2-7; D gene ambiguous. Trimming cost V 4 bases and J 1 base, with 14 bases left between them. CDR1 is SGHVS, CDR2 FQNEAQ, per germline. This CDR3 spans 15 amino acids. The CDR3 DNA is TGTGCCAGCAGCTCACGGACCGCGGCTTCCTACGAGCAGTACTTC. Its protein is CASSSRTAASYEQYF. The variable domain in full, with the rest retrieved from reference TRBV7-8 and TRBJ2-7, is GAGVSQSPRYKVAKRGQDVALRCDPISGHVSLFWYQQALGQGPEFLTYFQNEAQLDKSGLPSDRFFAERPEGSVSTLKIQRTQQEDSAVYLCASSSRTAASYEQYFGPGTRLTVT.

This clonotype was counted ten times or more. The chain employs TRBV27 and TRBJ2-7, with TRBD2 identical over 13 bases. CDR1 and CDR2 (germline): MNHEY, SMNVEV (reference sequence). V trimming: 4 bases; J trimming: 5 bases; junction bases outside the gene matches: 2. The CDR3 totals 14 residues. The CDR3 region has the DNA TGTGCCAGCAGTTGGACTAGCGGGGGCCACGAGCAGTACTTC. The encoded protein is CASSWTSGGHEQYF.

As regards this clonotype: One end of the junction is discordant with germline, which a read error may explain. The chain is built from TRBV5-3 and TRBJ2-7, with D unclear. TRBV5-3 is marked as an open reading frame, function uncertain. This CDR3 has 13 residues. The CDR3 nucleotides read TGTGCCAGCAGCTTTGCTCCCTTGGACGAGCAGTACTTC. It translates to CASSFAPLDEQYF.

This clonotype has only a few counts. The chain employs TRBV20-1 and TRBJ2-1; 9 nucleotides line up with TRBD1. Losses at the gene ends were 6 bases for V and 4 bases for J; bases not matched to a gene: 13. The CDR3 runs 16 residues. Germline V gene data show CDR1 as DFQATT and CDR2 as SNEGSKA (reference sequence). The CDR3 sequence: CSATAKQGASYNEQFF. The CDR3 nucleotides are TGCAGTGCCACAGCGAAACAGGGGGCTTCGTACAATGAGCAGTTCTTC.

This clonotype was observed many times. The chain has TRBV7-9 and TRBJ1-1, with D possibly being TRBD1 (6 bases). The germline CDR1 and CDR2 sequences are SEHNR and FQNEAQ (reference sequence). The CDR3 covers 15 residues. V was trimmed by 3 bases and J by 0 bases, leaving 11 bases between them. The CDR3 loop reads CASSFQDSVNTEAFF. Here the CDR3 DNA reads TGTGCCAGCAGCTTTCAGGACAGTGTGAACACTGAAGCTTTCTTT. Full variable domain (rest looked up from reference TRBV7-9 and TRBJ1-1): DTGVSQNPRHKITKRGQNVTFRCDPISEHNRLYWYRQTLGQGPEFLTYFQNEAQLEKSRLLSDRFSAERPKGSFSTLEIQRTEQGDSAMYLCASSFQDSVNTEAFFGQGTRLTVV.

With respect to this clonotype: A much bigger clone sits one base away, suggesting this may be a read error. This rearrangement joins TRBV28 to TRBJ1-5; 7 nucleotides line up with TRBD1. Unmatched junction bases numbered 10, after V lost 5 bases and J lost 3 bases. Germline V lookup: CDR1 MDHEN, CDR2 SYDVKM. This CDR3 spans 16 amino acids. CDR3 amino acids: CASSAPPGQPNQPQHF. Here the CDR3 DNA reads TGTGCCAGCAGTGCGCCGCCGGGACAGCCCAATCAGCCCCAGCATTTT.

The chain couples TRBV10-1 to TRBJ1-1; TRBD1 might be the D (6 bases). Trimming stripped 9 bases from V and 5 bases from J, with 34 bases between. CDR1 and CDR2 from the germline V gene are WNHNN and SYGVQD (reference sequence). The CDR3 runs 19 residues. CDR3 sequence (DNA): TGCGCCAGGCGGCGGTGGGATCCGAGTTCGGGGGGCGAGGGTACTGAAGCTTTCTTT. Translating it yields CARRRWDPSSGGEGTEAFF.

This clonotype has ten or more counts. The rearrangement links TRBV3-1 to TRBJ2-7; D call uncertain. In germline, CDR1 is LGHDT, CDR2 YNNKEL (reference sequence). V was cut by 4 bases and J by 0 bases, with 4 bases left in between. The CDR3 loop spans 12 amino acids. Here the CDR3 reads CASSPRSYEQYF. Written as DNA, the CDR3 is TGTGCCAGCAGCCCGCGCTCCTACGAGCAGTACTTC.

Concerning this clonotype: A much larger clone lies a single base off, so this may be a read error. V is TRBV14 and J is TRBJ2-7; the match to TRBD1 covers 9 bases. Germline loops: CDR1 SGHDN, CDR2 FVKESK. CDR3 size: 13 residues. V lost 2 bases to trimming and J lost 12 bases; unmatched junction nucleotides: 8. The DNA for the CDR3 is TGTGCCAGCAGCCAACGGGACAGGGAGGTGTGGTACTTC. Translating it yields CASSQRDREVWYF.